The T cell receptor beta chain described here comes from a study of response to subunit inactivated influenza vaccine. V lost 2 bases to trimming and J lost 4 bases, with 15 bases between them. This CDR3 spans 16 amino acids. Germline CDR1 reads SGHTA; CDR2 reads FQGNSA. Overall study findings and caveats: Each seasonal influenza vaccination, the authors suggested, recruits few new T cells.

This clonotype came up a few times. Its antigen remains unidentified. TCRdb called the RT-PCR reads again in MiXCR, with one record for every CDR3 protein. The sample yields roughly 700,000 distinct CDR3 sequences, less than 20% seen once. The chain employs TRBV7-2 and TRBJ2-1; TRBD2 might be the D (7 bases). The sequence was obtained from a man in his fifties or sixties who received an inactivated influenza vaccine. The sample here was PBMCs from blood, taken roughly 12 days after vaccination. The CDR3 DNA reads TGTGCCAGCAGCTTAAAAGGCGGGGGCCAATACAATGAGCAGTTCTTC. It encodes CASSLKGGGQYNEQFF.